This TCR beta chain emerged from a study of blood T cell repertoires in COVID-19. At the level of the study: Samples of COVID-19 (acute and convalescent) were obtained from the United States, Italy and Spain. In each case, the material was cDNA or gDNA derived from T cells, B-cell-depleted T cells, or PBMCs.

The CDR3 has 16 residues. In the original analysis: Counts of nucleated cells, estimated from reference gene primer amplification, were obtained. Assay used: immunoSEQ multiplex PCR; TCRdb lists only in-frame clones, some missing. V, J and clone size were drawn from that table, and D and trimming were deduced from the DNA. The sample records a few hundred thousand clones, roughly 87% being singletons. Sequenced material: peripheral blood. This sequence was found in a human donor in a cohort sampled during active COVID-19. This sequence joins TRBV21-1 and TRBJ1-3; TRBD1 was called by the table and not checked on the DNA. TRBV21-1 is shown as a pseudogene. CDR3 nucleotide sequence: TGTGCCAGCAGCCCTCGGGTGGACAGCGATAGAAACACCATATATTTT. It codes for CASSPRVDSDRNTIYF.